This record concerns one TCR beta chain sequence. Its target is not known. These data originate in a study of cytomegalovirus exposure and HLA in healthy donors. Whole-study results and caveats: Researchers catalogued some 160 TCR beta chains as cytomegalovirus-associated. In a later analysis, HLA-associated beta chains showed higher expansion and lower generation probabilities than comparable chains. Later work associated roughly 17,000 TCR beta sequences with HLA alleles at 0.05 false discovery rate.

The PCR ran on 60 Vbeta and 13 Jbeta primers. TCRdb's table, derived via immunoSEQ multiplex PCR, lists solely in-frame clones and lacks some. The repertoire has roughly 200,000 clones, roughly 86% of them found once; the top ten carry about 3.5%. Sequencing input: PBMCs. This receptor was taken from a man aged 40-55 years in good health and CMV-seropositive.

Written as DNA, the CDR3 is TGCGCCAGCAGCCAAGGGGACAGGGACTTTTACGAGCAGTACTTC. It codes for CASSQGDRDFYEQYF. The chain carries TRBV4-1 and TRBJ2-7; 9 bases line up with TRBD1. Germline CDR1 reads MGHRA; CDR2 reads YSYEKL. This CDR3 has 15 residues. The ends lost 1 base at V and 4 bases at J; junction bases unmatched: 5.